Below are 5 T cell receptor beta chains sequenced from a single sample in a study of blood T cell repertoires in COVID-19. Measured with immunoSEQ multiplex PCR; TCRdb has only the in-frame clones, and not every one. Of about 300,000 clones listed, around 82% were seen once; the top ten hold 9.4%. Sequences were obtained from peripheral blood. The receptor source for this set is a woman in her forties or fifties who had recovered from COVID-19.

J is TRBJ1-2 and V is TRBV5-6; D ambiguous. Germline CDR1 reads SGHDT; CDR2 reads YYEEEE. The germline V and J ends were trimmed by 9 bases and 5 bases, with 14 bases remaining between them. The CDR3 contains 12 residues. The CDR3 DNA reads as TGTGCCACCCACCGGGGTGGGTATGGCTACACCTTC. Translated, it gives CATHRGGYGYTF.

This sequence joins TRBV7-2 and TRBJ2-7; 15 positions match TRBD2. Germline CDR1 is SGHTA and CDR2 is FQGNSA. V lost 5 bases and J lost 4; bases outside the gene matches: 9. The CDR3 spans 17 residues. The CDR3 sequence: CASSPQGLAGGLYEQYF. For the CDR3, the DNA is TGTGCCAGCAGCCCCCAGGGACTAGCGGGAGGATTATACGAGCAGTACTTC.

The gene calls are TRBV6-6 and TRBJ2-1, with 7 bases matching TRBD2. The ends lost 0 bases at V and 10 bases at J; junction bases unmatched: 3. Germline V gene data show CDR1 as MNHNY and CDR2 as SVGAGI (reference sequence). The CDR3 sequence is 13 residues long. Here the CDR3 DNA reads TGTGCCAGCAGTTACTCAGAGGGAGGGGAGCAGTTCTTC. Amino acids: CASSYSEGGEQFF.

The chain joins TRBV19 to TRBJ2-7, with 7 nucleotides matching TRBD1. CDR1 is LNHDA, CDR2 SQIVND, per germline (reference sequence). The trim removed 6 bases at V and 2 bases at J, leaving 7 bases unmatched. This CDR3 is built from 14 residues. CDR3 in DNA: TGTGCCAGTAGAGCGCAGGGGGATCCCTACGAGCAGTACTTC. This encodes CASRAQGDPYEQYF.

The gene calls are TRBV5-1 and TRBJ2-3; 7 nucleotides match TRBD1. The germline CDR1 and CDR2 sequences are SGHRS and YFSETQ. The junction had 5 bases not matched to a gene; V was cut back by 4 bases and J by 3 bases. The CDR3 extends over 14 amino acids. For the CDR3, the DNA is TGCGCCAGCAGCGACGCAGGGGGTACAGATACGCAGTATTTT. Translation gives CASSDAGGTDTQYF.